Listed here is a single TCR beta chain. Its antigen is undetermined. The data are from a study of T cell repertoires in aging, cancer and after chemotherapy. Whole-study context: Donors were grouped into six age bands spanning 30 or younger through 70 or older. Study-wide results and limits: In cancer patients, declining TCR diversity with age involved lost richness and lost evenness. Compared with age-matched healthy donors, untreated hematological or solid cancer patients showed higher blood TCR clonality. Across the chemotherapy interval, each cancer cohort showed higher median generation probability, suggesting thymic rebound.

TRB rearrangements spanning V, D and J were amplified using mixed TRB-A/B primers. TCRdb re-analysed the multiplex PCR reads in MiXCR, keeping a single row per CDR3 protein. Of thousands of distinct CDR3 sequences in the sample, roughly a fifth were seen once. V dropped 2 bases and J dropped 4 bases, with 14 bases sitting between them. Germline V gene sequence: CDR1 MDHEN, CDR2 SYDVKM. The CDR3 has 16 residues. Peripheral blood genomic DNA, not sorted cells or RNA, was the template. The chain recombines TRBV28 with TRBJ2-2; D remains ambiguous. The sequence was obtained from a human donor with a blood cancer. Sequences were obtained from blood. CDR3 region: CASSLVQARSTGELFF. DNA of the CDR3: TGTGCCAGCAGTTTAGTGCAGGCGAGGAGCACCGGGGAGCTGTTTTTT.